This paragraph covers one T cell receptor beta chain sequence. The antigen remains unidentified. The data were taken from a study of CD8+ T cells in alopecia areata. General study findings and limits: Lesional scalp displayed greater clonality than normal scalp, most notably in alopecia totalis/universalis.

In each case, RNA was isolated and then reverse transcribed into cDNA as the sequencing template. Profiling relied on immunoSEQ multiplex PCR, and the TCRdb table lists in-frame clones only, not all of them. The sample contains over 150,000 clones, approximately 60% of which appear only once. CDR3 length: 14 residues. The germline V gene has CDR1 SGHVS and CDR2 FNYEAQ. V was pared by 6 bases and J by 2 bases, with 13 bases between. The sequence derives from a human donor in good health. Sequencing was carried out using CD8+ T cells sorted from blood. V and J are TRBV7-6 and TRBJ1-2; possibly TRBD1 for D (5 bases). DNA for the CDR3: TGTGCCAGCAGTCCGGGGCAGGGAAACTATGGCTACACCTTC. Translation gives CASSPGQGNYGYTF.